A single sample gave rise to the 27 T cell receptor beta chains below, sequenced in a study of cytomegalovirus exposure and HLA in healthy donors. Amplification used 60 Vbeta primers and 13 Jbeta primers. TCRdb's copy holds only in-frame clones and misses some; the assay was immunoSEQ multiplex PCR. The sample records about 200,000 clones, 70% to 80% being singletons. The sequencing input was PBMCs. The origin of the receptors is a male donor in good health and CMV-seropositive.

This clone was seen just once. This chain links TRBV19 with TRBJ1-1, with 9 bases that match TRBD1. The trim removed 3 bases at V and 5 bases at J, leaving 4 bases unmatched. The CDR3 is made up of 14 amino acids. CDR1 and CDR2 (germline): LNHDA, SQIVND (reference sequence). CDR3 sequence (DNA): TGTGCCAGTAGTATTTTCGGACAGGGGACTGAAGCTTTCTTT. It yields the protein CASSIFGQGTEAFF.

The rearrangement joins TRBV10-3 to TRBJ2-5, with 12 bases fitting TRBD2. CDR1 and CDR2 (germline): ENHRY, SYGVKD. The CDR3 sequence is 14 residues long. Germline trimming cut 7 bases from V and 5 bases from J; bases unmatched to any gene: 5. DNA for the CDR3: TGTGCCATCAAATCCGGGACTAGCGGGGAGACCCAGTACTTC. It translates to CAIKSGTSGETQYF.

The chain combines TRBV28 with TRBJ1-1, with TRBD1 as a possible D gene (6 bases). V was shortened by 3 bases and J by 0 bases, with 26 bases between the two germline ends. Germline loops: CDR1 MDHEN, CDR2 SYDVKM. This CDR3 comprises 20 residues. The CDR3 region is CASSLLQGWETFRMNTEAFF. For the CDR3, the DNA is TGTGCCAGCAGTTTGTTACAGGGTTGGGAGACGTTTAGGATGAACACTGAAGCTTTCTTT. The entire variable domain, with the rest obtained from reference TRBV28 and TRBJ1-1, is as follows: DVKVTQSSRYLVKRTGEKVFLECVQDMDHENMFWYRQDPGLGLRLIYFSYDVKMKEKGDIPEGYSVSREKKERFSLILESASTNQTSMYLCASSLLQGWETFRMNTEAFFGQGTRLTVV.

Only a few counts were recorded for this clone. The gene calls are TRBV28 and TRBJ2-7; TRBD2 aligns across 8 bases. CDR3 length: 12 amino acids. The V gene end was trimmed by 6 bases and the J gene end by 7 bases; junction bases not matched to a gene: 5. CDR1 MDHEN and CDR2 SYDVKM come from the germline V gene. The DNA of the CDR3 is TGTGCCAGCAGCCTGGGACTAGGGGAGCAGTACTTC. Protein: CASSLGLGEQYF.

This sequence joins TRBV5-8 and TRBJ1-5, with 7 nucleotides matching TRBD1. Per the germline V gene, CDR1 is SGHTS and CDR2 is YDEGEE. This CDR3 has 15 amino acids. The V and J ends lost 0 bases and 7 bases, in that order; junction bases with no gene match: 7. In DNA form, the CDR3 reads TGTGCCAGCAGCTTGGGACAGGGCTTGTTCCAGCCCCAGCATTTT. Protein product: CASSLGQGLFQPQHF.

This clone was observed a single time. V and J are TRBV7-2 and TRBJ2-7; D is possibly TRBD1 (5 bases). Germline-derived CDR1 and CDR2 are SGHTA and FQGNSA. The V gene lost 1 base and the J gene lost 3 bases, with 10 bases spanning the gap. This CDR3 spans 14 amino acids. In DNA, the CDR3 is TGTGCCAGCAGCTTAGATGCAGGGAACTACGAGCAGTACTTC. It yields the protein CASSLDAGNYEQYF.

The chain couples TRBV30 to TRBJ1-6, with 7 positions matching TRBD1. The CDR3 covers 15 residues. Unmatched junction bases numbered 3, after V lost 0 bases and J lost 4 bases. Per the germline V gene, CDR1 is GTSNPN and CDR2 is SVGIG (reference sequence). Here the CDR3 reads CAWSVRQGYNSPLHF. CDR3 nucleotides: TGTGCCTGGAGTGTACGACAGGGATATAATTCACCCCTCCACTTT.

The chain has TRBV5-8 and TRBJ2-7; TRBD1 matches at 7 bases. The CDR3 has 13 residues. Germline CDR1 SGHTS, CDR2 YDEGEE. Unmatched junction bases numbered 4, after V lost 3 bases and J lost 4 bases. As DNA, the CDR3 is TGTGCCAGCAGCTGGGGACAGAGATACGAGCAGTACTTC. The encoded protein is CASSWGQRYEQYF.

J is TRBJ2-5 and V is TRBV6-5; TRBD2 matches 8 bases. The CDR3 length is 14 residues. Germline CDR1 reads MNHEY; CDR2 reads SVGAGI. V was pared by 7 bases and J by 4 bases, with 8 bases of the junction left unmatched. The CDR3 is CASKPSLAGETQYF. CDR3 coding DNA: TGTGCCAGCAAACCCTCTCTAGCGGGAGAGACCCAGTACTTC.

The chain recombines TRBV4-2 with TRBJ2-7, with a possible D match to TRBD1 (6 bases). The V gene lost 1 base and the J gene lost 4 bases, with 14 bases spanning the gap. The CDR3 spans 15 residues. Germline loops: CDR1 LGHNA, CDR2 YNFKEQ. CDR3 in DNA: TGTGCCAGCAGCCAAGGGAACCAGGGGATTTACGAGCAGTACTTC. Translation: CASSQGNQGIYEQYF.

The V and J genes are TRBV9 and TRBJ2-3; a possible D gene is TRBD1 (6 bases). Germline V gene data show CDR1 as SGDLS and CDR2 as YYNGEE. There are 17 residues in the CDR3. Trimming removed 1 base at V and 1 base at J, with 16 bases between. CDR3 sequence: CASSVTGSGAGTDTQYF. In nucleotides, the CDR3 is TGTGCCAGCAGCGTAACCGGGTCAGGGGCGGGCACAGATACGCAGTATTTT.

The V gene is TRBV6-1, the J gene TRBJ2-7; 8 bases are a match to TRBD1. The germline V gene encodes CDR1 MNHNS and CDR2 SASEGT. Trimming cost V 7 bases and J 5 bases; bases outside gene matches: 4. The CDR3 is 12 residues long. The CDR3 here is CASIRTGNEQYF. Here the CDR3 DNA reads TGTGCCAGCATTAGGACAGGGAACGAGCAGTACTTC.

This clone was seen a few times. The CDR3 sequence is CATSRQRTGRGEVSNEQFF. The CDR3 region has the DNA TGTGCCACCAGCAGACAAAGGACAGGGCGGGGCGAGGTGTCAAATGAGCAGTTCTTC. The J gene is TRBJ2-1, the V gene TRBV15, with 8 positions matching TRBD1. V was pared by 2 bases and J by 7 bases, with 19 bases of the junction left unmatched. Germline-derived CDR1 and CDR2 are LNHNV and YYDKDF (reference sequence). The CDR3 consists of 19 residues.

This clone was recorded only once. The rearrangement links TRBV9 to TRBJ2-1, with 7 bases fitting TRBD2. Germline V gene data show CDR1 as SGDLS and CDR2 as YYNGEE. The CDR3 covers 17 residues. Trimming at V came to 3 bases and at J to 0 bases, leaving 9 bases not matched to a gene. In DNA, the CDR3 is TGTGCCAGCAGCGCTTCGCCTTTAGCGGGCTCCTACAATGAGCAGTTCTTC. The encoded protein is CASSASPLAGSYNEQFF.

V usage is TRBV19 and J usage is TRBJ1-5, with D perhaps TRBD1 (5 bases). The CDR3 is 14 residues long. Germline V gives CDR1 LNHDA, CDR2 SQIVND (reference sequence). V shed 10 bases and J shed 1 base, with 14 bases lying between them. CDR3 region: CATAGMGSNQPQHF. CDR3 DNA sequence: TGTGCCACGGCAGGGATGGGAAGCAATCAGCCCCAGCATTTT.

This chain joins TRBV2 and TRBJ1-1; D not resolved. The CDR3 totals 12 residues. Trimming took 4 bases from V and 11 from J, leaving 14 bases between them. CDR1 and CDR2 from the germline V gene are SNHLY and FYNNEI. The CDR3 nucleotides read TGTGCCAGCAGTGCGACGTTGTCGGGGGCTTTCTTT. It is translated as CASSATLSGAFF.

The rearrangement links TRBV28 to TRBJ2-1; unclear D gene. Germline V gene data show CDR1 as MDHEN and CDR2 as SYDVKM. This CDR3 contains 13 residues. Trimming removed 3 bases from V and 6 bases from J, with 9 bases in between. The CDR3 DNA sequence: TGTGCCAGCAGTTTGTTCAACAGCAATGAGCAGTTCTTC. It specifies CASSLFNSNEQFF.

Only a few counts were recorded for this clone. The chain carries TRBV19 and TRBJ2-3; 11 bases fit TRBD2. J lost 2 bases, V lost 4 bases, and 5 bases had no gene match. Germline lookup yields CDR1 LNHDA and CDR2 SQIVND (reference sequence). The CDR3 runs 16 residues. DNA for the CDR3: TGTGCCAGTAGTACACTAGCGGGGGAGCTCACAGATACGCAGTATTTT. This translates into CASSTLAGELTDTQYF.

The rearrangement joins TRBV19 to TRBJ2-1, with D maybe TRBD1 (5 bases). The CDR3 sequence is 14 residues long. V lost 7 bases, J lost 5 bases, and 15 bases lay in between. CDR1 and CDR2 (germline): LNHDA, SQIVND (reference sequence). The CDR3 is CASNQGGGDNEQFF. The CDR3 DNA reads as TGTGCCAGTAACCAGGGTGGTGGGGACAATGAGCAGTTCTTC.

This sequence joins TRBV29-1 and TRBJ1-2; D perhaps matches TRBD1 (5 bases). This CDR3 is 13 amino acids long. V lost 5 bases, J lost 4 bases, and 14 bases lay in between. Per germline, CDR1 SQVTM and CDR2 ANQGSEA. CDR3 bases: TGCAGCGTTAGAGCAGGGCTAATCTATGGCTACACCTTC. Protein product: CSVRAGLIYGYTF.

The rearrangement joins TRBV29-1 to TRBJ2-3; D uncertain. The CDR3 is 13 amino acids. Deletions cut 1 base from V and 2 bases from J, with 7 bases between. Germline lookup yields CDR1 SQVTM and CDR2 ANQGSEA. CDR3 amino acids: CSVEVQNTDTQYF. The CDR3 DNA follows: TGCAGCGTTGAAGTACAGAACACAGATACGCAGTATTTT.

The chain carries TRBV4-2 and TRBJ1-1, with a possible D match to TRBD1 (6 bases). Trimming left V 5 bases short and J 5 bases short, with 18 bases between. From germline, CDR1 is LGHNA and CDR2 YNFKEQ. There are 15 residues in the CDR3. DNA for the CDR3: TGTGCCAGCAGCTCGACACAGGGTAAGGGGACTGAAGCTTTCTTT. Amino acids: CASSSTQGKGTEAFF.

This clone was seen a single time. The chain carries TRBV7-9 and TRBJ2-7; D perhaps matches TRBD1 (6 bases). This CDR3 has 16 amino acids. Germline loops: CDR1 SEHNR, CDR2 FQNEAQ (reference sequence). Trimming shortened V by 1 base and J by 3 bases, and 16 bases separated the two germline ends. The CDR3 region is CASSLDDRPSLYEQYF. The CDR3, as DNA: TGTGCCAGCAGCTTAGACGACAGGCCATCCCTCTACGAGCAGTACTTC.

This clone was detected a few times. CDR3 sequence reads: CASSHEQGARGSPLHF. The CDR3 DNA reads TGTGCCAGCAGCCACGAACAGGGGGCGCGGGGTTCACCCCTCCACTTT. The chain couples TRBV4-2 to TRBJ1-6, with 9 bases that match TRBD1. This CDR3 region has 16 residues. CDR1 is LGHNA, CDR2 YNFKEQ, per germline. The trim removed 3 bases at V and 9 bases at J, leaving 9 bases unmatched.

V is TRBV4-1 and J is TRBJ1-4; D unclear. CDR3 length: 16 residues. Per germline, CDR1 MGHRA and CDR2 YSYEKL. Trimming cost V 2 bases and J 10 bases, with 20 bases left between them. The CDR3: CASSQPGRQASGKLFF. DNA for the CDR3: TGCGCCAGCAGCCAACCCGGGAGGCAGGCTAGCGGAAAACTGTTTTTT.

The chain carries TRBV5-1 and TRBJ2-7; 8 bases are shared with TRBD1. The V and J ends lost 6 bases and 1 base, in that order; junction bases with no gene match: 6. Germline V gene data show CDR1 as SGHRS and CDR2 as YFSETQ. The CDR3 extends over 14 amino acids. CDR3 protein: CASTKQGGSYEQYF. CDR3 DNA sequence: TGCGCCAGCACCAAACAGGGGGGATCCTACGAGCAGTACTTC.

The DNA of the CDR3 is TGTGCCAGCGTTAGCGGGACAGTATACTCCTACGAGCAGTACTTC. It translates to CASVSGTVYSYEQYF. V gene TRBV6-1 combines with J gene TRBJ2-7, with D possibly matching TRBD2 (8 bases). V was clipped by 8 bases and J by 0 bases, with 17 bases between them. CDR3 length: 15 residues. Germline V gene lookup returns CDR1 MNHNS and CDR2 SASEGT.